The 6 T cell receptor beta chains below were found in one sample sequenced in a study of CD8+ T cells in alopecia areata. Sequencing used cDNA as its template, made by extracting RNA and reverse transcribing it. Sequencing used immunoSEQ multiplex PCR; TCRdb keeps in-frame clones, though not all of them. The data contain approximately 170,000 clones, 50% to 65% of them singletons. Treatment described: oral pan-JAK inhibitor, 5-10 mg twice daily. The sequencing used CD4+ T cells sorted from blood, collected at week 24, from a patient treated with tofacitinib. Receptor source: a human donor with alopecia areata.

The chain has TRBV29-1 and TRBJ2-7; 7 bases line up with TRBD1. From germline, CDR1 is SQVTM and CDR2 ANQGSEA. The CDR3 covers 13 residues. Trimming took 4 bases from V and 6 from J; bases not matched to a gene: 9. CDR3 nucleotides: TGCAGCGTTGCGAACCTGGACAGGCGCGAGCAGTACTTC. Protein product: CSVANLDRREQYF.

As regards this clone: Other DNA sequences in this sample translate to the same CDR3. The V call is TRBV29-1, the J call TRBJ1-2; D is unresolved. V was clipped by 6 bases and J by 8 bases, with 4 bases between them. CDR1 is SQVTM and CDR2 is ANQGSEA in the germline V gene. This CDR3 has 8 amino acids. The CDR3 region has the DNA TGCAGCGTGGACGGCTACACCTTC. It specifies CSVDGYTF.

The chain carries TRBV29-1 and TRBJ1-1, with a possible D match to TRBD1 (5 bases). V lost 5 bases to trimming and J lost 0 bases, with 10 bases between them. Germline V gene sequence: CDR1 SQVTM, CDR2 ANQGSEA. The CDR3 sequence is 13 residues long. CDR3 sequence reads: CSVSGHLNTEAFF. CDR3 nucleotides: TGCAGCGTTTCTGGACACCTGAACACTGAAGCTTTCTTT.

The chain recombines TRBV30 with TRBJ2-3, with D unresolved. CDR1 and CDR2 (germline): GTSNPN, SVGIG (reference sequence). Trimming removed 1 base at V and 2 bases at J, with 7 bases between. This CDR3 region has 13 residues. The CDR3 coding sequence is TGTGCCTGGAGTGGGCCCGTCACAGATACGCAGTATTTT. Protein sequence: CAWSGPVTDTQYF. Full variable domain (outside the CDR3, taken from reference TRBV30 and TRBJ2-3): SQTIHQWPATLVQPVGSPLSLECTVEGTSNPNLYWYRQAAGRGLQLLFYSVGIGQISSEVPQNLSASRPQDRQFILSSKKLLLSDSGFYLCAWSGPVTDTQYFGPGTRLTVL.

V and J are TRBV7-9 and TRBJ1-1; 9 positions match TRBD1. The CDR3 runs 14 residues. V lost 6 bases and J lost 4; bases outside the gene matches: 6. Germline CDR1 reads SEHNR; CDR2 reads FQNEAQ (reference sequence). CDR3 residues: CASRSGQGGTEAFF. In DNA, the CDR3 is TGTGCCAGCAGGTCGGGACAGGGCGGCACTGAAGCTTTCTTT. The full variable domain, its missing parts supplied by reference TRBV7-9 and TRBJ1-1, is DTGVSQNPRHKITKRGQNVTFRCDPISEHNRLYWYRQTLGQGPEFLTYFQNEAQLEKSRLLSDRFSAERPKGSFSTLEIQRTEQGDSAMYLCASRSGQGGTEAFFGQGTRLTVV.

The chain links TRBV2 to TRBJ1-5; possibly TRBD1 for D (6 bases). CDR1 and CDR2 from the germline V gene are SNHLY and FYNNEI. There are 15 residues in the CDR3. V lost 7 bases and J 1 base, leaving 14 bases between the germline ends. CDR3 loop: CASNRDGASNQPQHF. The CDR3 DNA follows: TGTGCCAGCAACAGGGACGGGGCGAGCAATCAGCCCCAGCATTTT.